The source of this TCR beta chain is a study of T cell changes during pregnancy in multiple sclerosis. The table came from immunoSEQ multiplex PCR; TCRdb's copy has only in-frame clones and leaves some out. The sample has over 45,000 clones, 90% seen once; the top ten hold around 2.3%. The sequence came from a female donor in good health, enrolled as a control in a pregnancy study. Sequences were derived from peripheral blood, sampled in the first trimester of pregnancy.

In DNA form, the CDR3 reads TGCGCCAGCAGCTTGTATCGCGGCAATGAGCAGTTCTTC. Encoded protein: CASSLYRGNEQFF. The chain couples TRBV5-1 to TRBJ2-1; D call uncertain. Germline V gene lookup returns CDR1 SGHRS and CDR2 YFSETQ. The CDR3 runs 13 residues. Trimming shortened V by 1 base and J by 6 bases, and 8 bases separated the two germline ends.